Each of the 25 T cell receptor beta chains below was sequenced from the same sample in a study of early T cells in non-severe SARS-CoV-2 infection (dated by TCRdb to 2020 to 2022). The library was built by means of 5' RACE. The sample was run on a NextSeq 500. TCRdb took the public reads, trimmed them with fastp at Q25, ran MiXCR for clone calling and kept in-frame beta chains. Entries that share a CDR3 protein sequence are merged under the most common genes and DNA. This sample holds 60,000 to 75,000 distinct CDR3 sequences; roughly an eighth were observed only once. Of the sample, 4.5% to 7% is held by the ten largest clones. This specimen consisted of whole blood, obtained at baseline. The receptors originated from an adult who was a healthcare worker with PCR-confirmed SARS-CoV-2 infection or an uninfected control (not recorded which).

In this sample, this clonotype turned up many times. The chain combines TRBV30 with TRBJ1-5; no definite D call. Germline V gene sequence: CDR1 GTSNPN, CDR2 SVGIG (reference sequence). V was shortened by 7 bases and J by 4 bases, with 17 bases between the two germline ends. The CDR3 is 14 residues long. In DNA form, the CDR3 reads TGTGCCTACGCCCGTGCAGGAACAAATCAGCCCCAGCATTTT. Amino acid sequence: CAYARAGTNQPQHF.

The chain links TRBV20-1 to TRBJ1-2; D not certain. With 1 base removed from V and 3 bases from J, the gap between germline ends came to 12 bases. CDR3 length: 14 residues. The germline V gene has CDR1 DFQATT and CDR2 SNEGSKA (reference sequence). The CDR3 is CSARARTAYYGYTF. The CDR3 DNA reads TGCAGTGCTAGAGCCCGGACGGCCTACTATGGCTACACCTTC.

This clonotype was seen a few times. The chain has TRBV11-2 and TRBJ2-1; D not certain. The CDR3 is 14 amino acids. The V gene lost 7 bases and the J gene lost 0 bases, with 10 bases spanning the gap. Looked up from germline, CDR1 is SGHAT and CDR2 is FQNNGV. This CDR3 reads CASNASFSYNEQFF. The CDR3 nucleotides read TGTGCCAGCAACGCCTCTTTCTCCTACAATGAGCAGTTCTTC.

In this sample, this clonotype turned up a few times. This chain joins TRBV20-1 and TRBJ2-7, with 7 bases aligning to TRBD2. V shed 1 base and J 4 bases; nucleotides not matched to a gene: 10. CDR1 DFQATT and CDR2 SNEGSKA come from the germline V gene (reference sequence). This CDR3 comprises 15 residues. DNA of the CDR3: TGCAGTGCTAGAGGATTTGGGCGGGAGTCATACGAGCAGTACTTC. Encoded protein: CSARGFGRESYEQYF.

The J gene is TRBJ2-3, the V gene TRBV11-2, with 8 bases matching TRBD1. Germline V gene data show CDR1 as SGHAT and CDR2 as FQNNGV. J gave up 5 bases and V 5 bases, and 6 bases lay outside the gene matches. The CDR3 spans 14 residues. CDR3 coding DNA: TGTGCCAGCAGCGAAAGGACAGGGAAAGATACGCAGTATTTT. Protein product: CASSERTGKDTQYF.

This clonotype was observed at least ten times. The CDR3 here is CSVEEGSTDTQYF. The CDR3, as DNA: TGCAGCGTTGAAGAAGGGAGTACAGATACGCAGTATTTT. J is TRBJ2-3 and V is TRBV29-1, with D possibly matching TRBD2 (5 bases). The CDR3 contains 13 residues. Deletions cut 0 bases from V and 3 bases from J, with 7 bases between. Germline CDR1 SQVTM, CDR2 ANQGSEA.

This clonotype was counted ten times or more. This chain uses TRBV19 with TRBJ2-7, with TRBD2 as a possible D gene (6 bases). The V gene's germline CDR1 is LNHDA and CDR2 SQIVND (reference sequence). This CDR3 is built from 15 residues. V dropped 5 bases and J dropped 2 bases, with 16 bases sitting between them. The CDR3 DNA is TGTGCCAGTAGTGGCAGCGAGGGAGGCCCCTACGAGCAGTACTTC. Amino acids: CASSGSEGGPYEQYF.

This clonotype was seen a handful of times. The V and J genes are TRBV7-8 and TRBJ2-7, with D perhaps TRBD1 (5 bases). The CDR3 is 14 amino acids. V gave up 10 bases and J gave up 0 bases, with 16 bases separating them. Germline lookup yields CDR1 SGHVS and CDR2 FQNEAQ. As DNA, the CDR3 is TGTGCCACCTTAATCTCAGGGAACTCCTACGAGCAGTACTTC. Protein product: CATLISGNSYEQYF. Complete variable domain (other parts from reference TRBV7-8 and TRBJ2-7): GAGVSQSPRYKVAKRGQDVALRCDPISGHVSLFWYQQALGQGPEFLTYFQNEAQLDKSGLPSDRFFAERPEGSVSTLKIQRTQQEDSAVYLCATLISGNSYEQYFGPGTRLTVT.

This chain connects TRBV11-2 to TRBJ2-2; tentatively, D is TRBD2 (5 bases). Germline CDR1 SGHAT, CDR2 FQNNGV. Trimming removed 10 bases at V and 5 bases at J, with 14 bases between. The CDR3 contains 13 residues. CDR3 sequence: CATGGRGTGELFF. CDR3 DNA: TGTGCCACCGGTGGGAGAGGTACCGGGGAGCTGTTTTTT.

The chain links TRBV6-1 to TRBJ2-3, with 9 bases that match TRBD1. V lost 6 bases, J lost 6 bases, and 7 bases stayed unmatched. Germline V gives CDR1 MNHNS, CDR2 SASEGT. This CDR3 contains 14 residues. The CDR3 coding sequence is TGTGCCAGCAGGGGACAGGGACACTACGATACGCAGTATTTT. Translating it yields CASRGQGHYDTQYF.

This clonotype was detected ten times or more. This chain connects TRBV6-6 to TRBJ1-3; maybe TRBD1 (5 bases). V was clipped by 0 bases and J by 0 bases, with 12 bases between them. The CDR3 covers 17 residues. Germline V gives CDR1 MNHNY, CDR2 SVGAGI (reference sequence). As DNA, the CDR3 is TGTGCCAGCAGTTACTCGATACAGGCAAACTCTGGAAACACCATATATTTT. It encodes CASSYSIQANSGNTIYF.

This clonotype was seen a handful of times. The gene calls are TRBV4-1 and TRBJ1-2; 9 bases are shared with TRBD1. V trimming: 3 bases; J trimming: 4 bases; junction bases outside the gene matches: 3. The germline V gene encodes CDR1 MGHRA and CDR2 YSYEKL. This CDR3 contains 14 residues. CDR3 sequence: CASSQLTGGYGYTF. The CDR3 DNA reads TGCGCCAGCAGCCAGCTGACAGGGGGCTATGGCTACACCTTC.

The chain is built from TRBV5-1 and TRBJ2-3; TRBD2 is a possible D gene (6 bases). The V and J ends lost 3 bases and 0 bases respectively, with 11 bases between them. The CDR3 loop spans 15 amino acids. In germline, CDR1 is SGHRS, CDR2 YFSETQ. The DNA for the CDR3 is TGCGCCAGCAGCTATACGGGACTTAGCACAGATACGCAGTATTTT. This translates into CASSYTGLSTDTQYF.

This clonotype was counted between two and nine times. The chain uses TRBV7-9 and TRBJ1-1; 9 bases fit TRBD1. The germline V gene encodes CDR1 SEHNR and CDR2 FQNEAQ (reference sequence). The CDR3 has 15 amino acids. The ends lost 6 bases at V and 2 bases at J; junction bases unmatched: 7. The CDR3 region is CASRKGGQGNTEAFF. CDR3 coding DNA: TGTGCCAGCAGAAAAGGGGGACAGGGAAACACTGAAGCTTTCTTT.

This clonotype has a handful of counts. This sequence joins TRBV29-1 and TRBJ2-7, with 7 nucleotides matching TRBD1. The CDR3 contains 15 residues. Per germline, CDR1 SQVTM and CDR2 ANQGSEA. The junction had 12 bases not matched to a gene; V was cut back by 4 bases and J by 3 bases. In DNA form, the CDR3 reads TGCAGCGTTGGAGAAGGAACAGGGGCTCGCTACGAGCAGTACTTC. It codes for CSVGEGTGARYEQYF.

The V gene is TRBV6-2 or TRBV6-3, the J gene TRBJ1-6; D is unresolved. CDR3 length: 16 residues. Germline values: CDR1 MNHEY, CDR2 SVGEGT. Trimming shortened V by 6 bases and J by 5 bases, and 17 bases separated the two germline ends. This chain's CDR3 is CASRDFRGEDNSPLHF. As DNA, the CDR3 is TGTGCCAGCAGAGACTTTCGGGGTGAGGATAATTCACCCCTCCACTTT.

This clonotype was recorded at least ten times. The rearrangement joins TRBV20-1 to TRBJ2-5; 10 bases map to TRBD2. The CDR3 contains 13 residues. Germline CDR1 reads DFQATT; CDR2 reads SNEGSKA (reference sequence). The CDR3 DNA reads TGCAGCTCCACAGCGGGAGGGGAGGAGACCCAGTACTTC. This sequence encodes CSSTAGGEETQYF.

This clonotype occurred a few times. The genes are TRBV6-1 and TRBJ2-7; 8 nucleotides line up with TRBD1. The CDR3 is 17 residues long. Trimming at V came to 7 bases and at J to 4 bases, leaving 18 bases not matched to a gene. Germline lookup yields CDR1 MNHNS and CDR2 SASEGT. The CDR3 DNA sequence: TGTGCCAGCATCAACATGGCCGGGACAGGACTTATTTACGAGCAGTACTTC. It codes for CASINMAGTGLIYEQYF.

The V gene is TRBV7-2, the J gene TRBJ1-2; 9 positions match TRBD1. CDR1 SGHTA and CDR2 FQGNSA come from the germline V gene. This CDR3 spans 14 amino acids. With V trimmed by 6 bases and J by 6 bases, 8 bases remained unmatched. CDR3 residues: CASSFTGGGNGYTF. The CDR3 region has the DNA TGTGCCAGCAGTTTTACAGGGGGCGGGAATGGCTACACCTTC.

The chain carries TRBV7-2 and TRBJ2-5; TRBD2 matches at 10 bases. The CDR3 is made up of 15 amino acids. The V segment lost 4 bases and the J segment 5 bases; nucleotides outside the gene matches: 7. The germline gives CDR1 SGHTA, CDR2 FQGNSA. The CDR3 DNA reads as TGTGCCAGCAGCTCCCCTAGCGGGAGTGGGGAGACCCAGTACTTC. Translation gives CASSSPSGSGETQYF.

The CDR3 region is CSVDRGNYGYTF. For the CDR3, the DNA is TGCAGCGTTGACAGGGGGAACTATGGCTACACCTTC. This chain connects TRBV29-1 to TRBJ1-2; TRBD1 matches at 7 bases. The CDR3 has 12 residues. The V gene's germline CDR1 is SQVTM and CDR2 ANQGSEA. V shed 3 bases and J 2 bases; nucleotides not matched to a gene: 0.

Only a few counts were recorded for this clonotype. The rearrangement links TRBV6-6 to TRBJ1-2; 9 bases line up with TRBD1. Germline values: CDR1 MNHNY, CDR2 SVGAGI (reference sequence). Trimming removed 6 bases from V and 14 bases from J; junction bases left unmatched: 7. This CDR3 region has 11 residues. The CDR3 spells CASSTGTGQTF. In DNA, the CDR3 is TGTGCCAGCAGCACCGGGACAGGGCAGACCTTC.

This clonotype was observed many times. V and J are TRBV27 and TRBJ2-2; no clear D. The CDR3 consists of 13 residues. V lost 4 bases to trimming and J lost 6 bases, with 9 bases between them. Per the germline V gene, CDR1 is MNHEY and CDR2 is SMNVEV (reference sequence). The CDR3: CASSSLLPGELFF. The CDR3 coding sequence is TGTGCCAGCAGTTCCCTACTTCCCGGGGAGCTGTTTTTT.

J is TRBJ2-3 and V is TRBV20-1; 8 bases map to TRBD2. The CDR3 is 12 residues long. V lost 7 bases and J lost 3; bases outside the gene matches: 3. Germline CDR1 reads DFQATT; CDR2 reads SNEGSKA (reference sequence). The CDR3 nucleotides read TGCAGTGGGGCTAGCGGGACAGATACGCAGTATTTT. Its translation: CSGASGTDTQYF.

V and J are TRBV10-2 and TRBJ2-2, with TRBD1 as a possible D gene (6 bases). The CDR3 totals 17 residues. The V gene's germline CDR1 is WSHSY and CDR2 SAAADI. Deletions cut 2 bases from V and 7 bases from J, with 20 bases between. The CDR3 DNA follows: TGCGCCAGCAGTGAGCAGGGGCGCGTACAATCCCGCGGGGAGCTGTTTTTT. The encoded protein is CASSEQGRVQSRGELFF.